The 2 T cell receptor beta chains presented below share a single source sample, sequenced in a study of spatial heterogeneity in lung cancer. Regarding the study as a whole: Counts that tracked tumor mutation counts were those of expanded intratumoral alpha and beta TCRs.

Time point denoted: sample taken at primary tumor resection. Each CDR3 protein is one row after TCRdb ran MiXCR on the 5' RACE reads. The sample carries about 700 distinct CDR3 sequences, roughly 33% recorded once. These receptors have no identified antigens. The specimen was lung tumor tissue, collected at surgery. The receptors come from a male donor with early-stage non-small cell lung cancer.

DNA of the CDR3: TGTGCCAGCTCACCTCCTGAGACGCCGAACACCGGGGAGCTGTTTTTT. It yields the protein CASSPPETPNTGELFF. This chain joins TRBV18 and TRBJ2-2, with D unclear. V was trimmed by 3 bases and J by 0 bases, leaving 11 bases between them. The germline CDR1 and CDR2 sequences are KGHSH and LQKENI. The CDR3 is 16 amino acids. The entire variable domain, with the rest obtained from reference TRBV18 and TRBJ2-2, is as follows: NAGVMQNPRHLVRRRGQEARLRCSPMKGHSHVYWYRQLPEEGLKFMVYLQKENIIDESGMPKERFSAEFPKEGPSILRIQQVVRGDSAAYFCASSPPETPNTGELFFGEGSRLTVL.

The genes are TRBV5-5 and TRBJ1-1; D gene unclear. Looked up from germline, CDR1 is SGHKS and CDR2 is YYEKEE (reference sequence). Trimming took 1 base from V and 6 from J, leaving 13 bases between them. This CDR3 region has 14 residues. The CDR3 sequence is CASSLRPRGAEAFF. CDR3 nucleotides: TGTGCCAGCAGCTTGCGGCCCCGAGGCGCTGAAGCTTTCTTT.